Listed below are T cell receptor beta chains from one sample, sequenced in a study of T cell responses to AZD1222 COVID-19 vaccine. Generated by immunoSEQ multiplex PCR, the TCRdb table keeps only in-frame clones and is missing some. This table has 95,000 to 150,000 clones, around 92% appearing once. Here the sequenced sample was peripheral blood, taken on day 0 of AZD1222 vaccination. The receptors were sampled from an adult in good health. Each CDR3 is given with its conserved first and last residue.

TRBJ1-4	TRBV5-1	CASSYRDRGLVATNEKLFF
TRBJ2-3	TRBV5-4	CASSLGLAGVIDTQYF
TRBJ2-5	TRBV30	CASGQETQYF
TRBJ1-3	TRBV11-2	CASSFGGLVSGNTIYF
TRBJ2-3	TRBV4-1	CASSQGLGGDGGDTQYF
TRBJ2-1	TRBV9	CASSVEGYNEQFF
TRBJ2-7	TRBV27	CASSVTSGRANPYEQYF
TRBJ1-5	TRBV30	CAWSPSPDQPQHF
TRBJ1-1	TRBV11-3	CASSLAWRVNTEAFF
TRBJ2-5	TRBV6-5	CANAGLEETQYF
TRBJ1-2	TRBV10-3	CAIPRTRDRRRAYGYTF
TRBJ2-1	TRBV20-1	CSAKPLHEQFF
TRBJ2-7	TRBV5-5	CASSLAGLDGEQYF
TRBJ2-3	TRBV24-1	CATSDWGTDTQYF
TRBJ2-7	TRBV5-4	CASSIDSYEQYF
TRBJ1-1	TRBV30	CAWSPRTLGEAFF
TRBJ2-7	TRBV28	CASRTIAQNSYEQYF
TRBJ2-7	TRBV28	CASSQGQVYEQYF
TRBJ1-2	TRBV27	CASSSLGQHYGYTF
TRBJ2-3	TRBV5-5	CASSLILREGLGDTQYF
TRBJ2-7	TRBV5-4	CASSPGLEKYEQYF
TRBJ1-3	TRBV28	CASTISGQGVSGNTIYF
TRBJ2-7	TRBV29-1	CSVEGATSGSSYEQYF
TRBJ2-7	TRBV5-4	CASSYPGGSRSYEQYF
TRBJ1-1	TRBV5-8	CASSLSWDTEAFF
TRBJ1-5	TRBV5-6	CASSEGTGAFNQPQHF
TRBJ2-7	TRBV29-1	CSAGLADYEQYF
TRBJ2-1	TRBV5-1	CASSRAGSGVHNEQFF
TRBJ2-4	TRBV27	CASSSHTKPQYF
TRBJ2-7	TRBV6-5	CASSLDRTYEQYF
TRBJ1-1	TRBV29-1	CSVGAEYFGEAFF
TRBJ2-1	TRBV19	CATIKRIGVGGYNEQFF
TRBJ2-5	TRBV4-1	CASSQVRQETQYF
TRBJ2-7	TRBV11-3	CASSRTHEQYF
TRBJ1-1	TRBV30	CAWSREGGMYAFF
TRBJ1-5	TRBV23-1	CASWGTVSNQPQHF
TRBJ1-3	TRBV6-1	CASSEPGQGAGNTIYF
TRBJ1-1	TRBV9	CASSVEVLGTEAFF
TRBJ2-7	TRBV6-5	CASSYWQAGYEQYF
TRBJ2-3	TRBV3-1/TRBV3-2	CASSQEVTGATDTQYF
TRBJ2-7	TRBV10-1	CASSEFTSGAYEQYF
TRBJ2-5	TRBV5-1	CASSLGVGGAQETQYF
TRBJ2-5	TRBV28	CASSFRIGGAPQETQYF
TRBJ2-5	TRBV5-4	CASSFKVYETQYF
TRBJ1-6	TRBV4-1	CASSQEGGQDNSPLHF
TRBJ1-2	TRBV6-5	CASSYEGGVGYGYTF
TRBJ1-6	TRBV6-5	CASTTGMNSPLHF
TRBJ1-3	TRBV10-3	CAIRGPNSGGNTIYF
TRBJ2-7	TRBV27	CASSLSGTGSYEQYF
TRBJ2-1	TRBV6-5	CASVLDRSYNEQFF
TRBJ2-7	TRBV2	CASSERETGEQYF
TRBJ2-7	TRBV11-3	CASSLFRGNYEQYF
TRBJ2-1	TRBV27	CASTPQVAGGYNEQFF
TRBJ2-7	TRBV14	CASSQDNRAYEQYF
TRBJ1-2	TRBV2	CASRDSYGYTF
TRBJ1-1	TRBV5-6	CASSLLTRDNTEAFF
TRBJ2-7	TRBV7-6	CASSRGTSGELFYEQYF